A selection of T cell receptor beta chains follows, all from one sample in a study of T cells after yellow fever vaccination. TCRdb itself ran the 5' RACE reads through MiXCR, one entry per CDR3 protein. This sample carries 400,000 or so distinct CDR3 sequences, around 6.5% of them seen once, and the ten largest clones take approximately 15%. Sample: PBMCs, taken 5 days after the yellow fever booster vaccination. Receptors were obtained from a man between 25 and 39 years old who received the YFV17D yellow fever vaccine. CDR3s include the opening cysteine and the closing phenylalanine or tryptophan. A D gene is named only where the DNA matches it firmly. Clone size is shown for a subset of rows, as once, few, many or a class of expanded clone.

v_gene	j_gene	d_gene	abundance	CDR3aa	CDR3nt
TRBV24-1	TRBJ2-7	TRBD2	few	CATSGGGLDEQYF	TGTGCCACCAGCGGGGGGGGGCTCGACGAGCAGTACTTC
TRBV5-1	TRBJ1-5	-	-	CASSLDSSYQPQHF	TGCGCCAGCAGCTTGGACAGCTCATATCAGCCCCAGCATTTT
TRBV30	TRBJ2-2	TRBD2	-	CAWTGLAGVTGELFF	TGTGCCTGGACGGGGCTAGCGGGAGTAACCGGGGAGCTGTTTTTT
TRBV5-1	TRBJ2-2	TRBD1	many	CASSFSGGAAGELFF	TGCGCCAGCAGCTTTTCAGGGGGCGCCGCCGGGGAGCTGTTTTTT
TRBV20-1	TRBJ2-3	-	-	CSAREGTDTQYF	TGCAGTGCTAGGGAAGGCACAGATACGCAGTATTTT
TRBV7-7	TRBJ2-2	TRBD2	-	CASSLRLAGMQNTGELFF	TGTGCCAGCAGCTTACGGCTAGCGGGAATGCAGAACACCGGGGAGCTGTTTTTT
TRBV20-1	TRBJ2-4	-	few	CSARAGGAKNIQYF	TGCAGTGCTAGAGCGGGTGGAGCCAAAAACATTCAGTACTTC
TRBV7-8	TRBJ2-3	-	few	CASSQWVSYTSTDTQYF	TGTGCCAGCAGCCAATGGGTCAGCTACACTAGCACAGATACGCAGTATTTT
TRBV18	TRBJ2-7	-	many	CASSPNAASEQYF	TGTGCCAGCTCACCAAACGCCGCCTCCGAGCAGTACTTC
TRBV7-2	TRBJ2-1	TRBD2	few	CASSLSGRKEQFF	TGTGCCAGCAGCCTGAGCGGGAGAAAAGAGCAGTTCTTC
TRBV6-5	TRBJ2-1	-	many	CASSYSGKGLDEQFF	TGTGCCAGCAGTTACTCAGGGAAGGGGCTGGATGAGCAGTTCTTC
TRBV19	TRBJ1-4	-	many	CASSPGQSRNEKLFF	TGTGCCAGTAGTCCCGGACAATCGCGTAATGAAAAACTGTTTTTT
TRBV7-8	TRBJ2-7	TRBD2	-	CAGGGRFPNEQYF	TGTGCCGGTGGCGGGAGGTTCCCCAACGAGCAGTACTTC
TRBV12-3/TRBV12-4	TRBJ2-4	TRBD2	few	CASSVAGGAKNIQYF	TGTGCCAGCAGTGTAGCGGGGGGAGCCAAAAACATTCAGTACTTC
TRBV20-1	TRBJ2-3	-	few	CSARDVGRTSTDTQYF	TGCAGTGCTAGAGATGTTGGGAGGACCAGCACAGATACGCAGTATTTT
TRBV10-3	TRBJ2-2	-	few	CAISALRKAHPNTGELFF	TGTGCCATCAGTGCCCTACGTAAGGCCCACCCGAACACCGGGGAGCTGTTTTTT
TRBV9	TRBJ2-1	TRBD1	-	CASSFPGGARVNEQFF	TGTGCCAGCAGTTTCCCAGGGGGAGCGCGGGTCAATGAGCAGTTCTTC
TRBV12-3/TRBV12-4	TRBJ2-1	TRBD2	few	CASSLFFVSGSVGEQFF	TGTGCCAGCAGTTTGTTCTTCGTTAGCGGGAGTGTCGGTGAGCAGTTCTTC
TRBV4-1	TRBJ2-1	TRBD2	many	CASSQDELAPYNEQFF	TGCGCCAGCAGCCAAGATGAACTAGCGCCCTACAATGAGCAGTTCTTC
TRBV15	TRBJ2-7	TRBD1	few	CATSPNRDRTYEQYF	TGTGCCACCAGCCCCAACCGGGACAGAACCTACGAGCAGTACTTC
TRBV6-5	TRBJ2-7	-	few	CASSSHSYSYEQYF	TGTGCCAGCAGTTCCCACTCGTATTCCTACGAGCAGTACTTC